This TCR beta chain comes out of a study of shared clonotypes between healthy human individuals. The overall study: The study used three CD4 naive, three CD4 memory, two CD8 naive and one CD8 memory plate per donor. Notes on the study in general: Some clonotypes were shared by all four sorted-subset donors, while others were not shared. The non-shared ones had lower generation probabilities than the shared ones.

Germline V CDR1 and CDR2: SGHRS, YFSETQ. The CDR3 runs 12 residues. The V end was cut by 0 bases, the J end by 6 bases, with 4 bases between. In regard to this clone: What it binds is unknown.

How the authors handled the data: Junction-only sequences without quality scores came from ImmunoSEQ, so filtering differed. Some clones are missing from TCRdb's copy, which holds only in-frame ones; the method was immunoSEQ multiplex PCR. That table furnishes V, J and clone size, whereas the DNA furnished D and trimming. This sample has about 1.1 million clones, with 70% to 85% found just once. The receptor's source is a man younger than 35 in good health. Some clones in this sample may be carry-over from other donors' samples. V and J are TRBV5-1 and TRBJ2-1; no reliable D call. Sequenced material: memory CD4+ T cells from PBMCs. Regarding subset: CD45RA-negative fraction. The chain's CDR3 is CASSLDPNEQFF. CDR3 sequence (DNA): TGCGCCAGCAGCTTGGATCCCAATGAGCAGTTCTTC.